These 21 T cell receptor beta chains were sequenced from one sample in a study of cytomegalovirus exposure and HLA in healthy donors. With 60 Vbeta and 13 Jbeta primers, the PCR was carried out. TCRdb keeps only in-frame clones here, not all; method: immunoSEQ multiplex PCR. The table includes about 140,000 clones, around 82% detected once. The sequencing sample was made of PBMCs. These receptors were taken from a man younger than 30 in good health and CMV-seropositive.

J is TRBJ2-3 and V is TRBV28; possible D gene TRBD2, 5 bases. CDR3 length equals 14 residues. CDR1 MDHEN and CDR2 SYDVKM come from the germline V gene. V was trimmed by 7 bases and J by 7 bases, leaving 18 bases between them. The CDR3 loop is CASTPESEGHTQYF. The CDR3 DNA reads as TGTGCCAGCACCCCTGAGAGTGAGGGTCATACGCAGTATTTT.

In nucleotides, the CDR3 is TGTGCCAGTAGTAGACAGGGGCTCCAGGCCGGGGAGCTGTTTTTT. Protein sequence: CASSRQGLQAGELFF. The V call is TRBV19, the J call TRBJ2-2; TRBD1 matches 8 bases. The V and J ends lost 4 bases and 6 bases, in that order; junction bases with no gene match: 7. The CDR3 is 15 residues long. Germline V gene lookup returns CDR1 LNHDA and CDR2 SQIVND (reference sequence).

This clone has a handful of counts. The chain uses TRBV6-1 and TRBJ1-5, with D possibly matching TRBD1 (5 bases). V lost 3 bases to trimming and J lost 1 base, with 13 bases between them. The CDR3 loop spans 16 amino acids. CDR1 and CDR2 from the germline V gene are MNHNS and SASEGT. In DNA, the CDR3 is TGTGCCAGCAGTGAGCAGGGCGCGGCGAGCAATCAGCCCCAGCATTTT. Translated, it gives CASSEQGAASNQPQHF.

This clone was detected only a few times. In nucleotides, the CDR3 is TGCGCCAGCAGCTTGGAAAGGGGCGATGAAAAACTGTTTTTT. This sequence encodes CASSLERGDEKLFF. V is TRBV5-1 and J is TRBJ1-4, with TRBD1 as a possible D gene (5 bases). CDR1 and CDR2 (germline): SGHRS, YFSETQ. Trimming cost V 0 bases and J 6 bases, with 9 bases left between them. The CDR3 consists of 14 residues.

V usage is TRBV2 and J usage is TRBJ1-2; 9 bases are a match to TRBD1. Germline lookup yields CDR1 SNHLY and CDR2 FYNNEI. V shed 6 bases, J shed 8 bases, and the junction held 10 bases outside the gene matches. This CDR3 has 14 amino acids. CDR3 sequence: CASSAGQGTGGYTF. CDR3 nucleotide sequence: TGTGCCAGCAGCGCAGGACAGGGGACGGGAGGCTACACCTTC.

The genes are TRBV9 and TRBJ1-4; the D is unclear. Germline values: CDR1 SGDLS, CDR2 YYNGEE. The CDR3 has 14 amino acids. Between the trimmed V and J ends, which lost 5 bases and 4 bases, there was a span of 12 bases. This chain's CDR3 is CASSHTAYNEKLFF. DNA for the CDR3: TGTGCCAGCAGTCATACAGCTTATAATGAAAAACTGTTTTTT.

This clone was seen once. The rearrangement uses TRBV28 and TRBJ2-6; the D gene is possibly TRBD1 (6 bases). Germline lookup yields CDR1 MDHEN and CDR2 SYDVKM. The CDR3 contains 16 residues. Trimming pared 7 bases from V and 2 bases from J, leaving 15 bases between. CDR3 nucleotides: TGTGCCAGCAACTTACAGGGTCGCCCTGGGGCCAACGTCCTGACTTTC. It encodes CASNLQGRPGANVLTF.

J is TRBJ2-5 and V is TRBV30, with D uncertain. The V end lost 5 bases, the J end lost 2 bases, and 9 bases lay between the germline ends. This CDR3 is 12 amino acids long. Germline CDR1 reads GTSNPN; CDR2 reads SVGIG (reference sequence). The CDR3 bases are TGTGCCTGGGGCTCCTCTCAAGAGACCCAGTACTTC. Its protein is CAWGSSQETQYF.

This clone was seen a single time. CDR3 sequence: CASSEGGQGYNQPQHF. The DNA of the CDR3 is TGTGCCAGCAGTGAGGGCGGCCAGGGTTACAATCAGCCCCAGCATTTT. The chain joins TRBV2 to TRBJ1-5; TRBD1 is a possible D gene (5 bases). V lost 3 bases and J 3 bases, leaving 15 bases between the germline ends. This CDR3 comprises 16 residues. The germline CDR1 and CDR2 sequences are SNHLY and FYNNEI.

CDR3 sequence reads: CASRGQGDQPQHF. The CDR3 DNA sequence: TGCGCCAGCAGGGGACAGGGGGATCAGCCCCAGCATTTT. This sequence joins TRBV10-2 and TRBJ1-5; TRBD1 aligns across 11 bases. The CDR3 sequence is 13 residues long. Germline CDR1 and CDR2: WSHSY and SAAADI. V dropped 6 bases and J dropped 5; count of bases not matched to a gene: 0.

The chain joins TRBV5-1 to TRBJ1-1, with 7 bases identical to TRBD1. The CDR3 totals 14 residues. The germline V gene encodes CDR1 SGHRS and CDR2 YFSETQ. After removal of 4 bases from V and 1 base from J, the junction contained 4 bases not matched to a gene. CDR3 region: CASSPGQPNTEAFF. The DNA for the CDR3 is TGCGCCAGCAGCCCGGGACAGCCGAACACTGAAGCTTTCTTT.

This clone occurred once. This sequence joins TRBV6-6 and TRBJ2-2, with TRBD1 matching 9 bases. Trimming removed 2 bases from V and 10 bases from J; junction bases left unmatched: 8. CDR1 and CDR2 from the germline V gene are MNHNY and SVGAGI (reference sequence). The CDR3 contains 15 residues. The CDR3 here is CASSYPGQGGAELFF. The CDR3 DNA is TGTGCCAGCAGTTACCCGGGACAGGGAGGAGCGGAGCTGTTTTTT.

This clone showed up just a few times. This rearrangement joins TRBV28 to TRBJ1-5, with TRBD1 as a possible D gene (6 bases). The CDR3 has 15 amino acids. V was pared by 5 bases and J by 1 base, with 12 bases between. CDR1 and CDR2 (germline): MDHEN, SYDVKM. CDR3 protein: CASSPQTGSNQPQHF. CDR3 nucleotide sequence: TGTGCCAGCAGTCCACAAACAGGGAGCAATCAGCCCCAGCATTTT.

The J gene is TRBJ2-7, the V gene TRBV9; 10 positions match TRBD2. CDR3 length: 15 amino acids. Germline CDR1 reads SGDLS; CDR2 reads YYNGEE. V trimming: 4 bases; J trimming: 6 bases; junction bases outside the gene matches: 10. The CDR3 DNA follows: TGTGCCAGCAGCTACTCTAGCGGGAGATCTTTCGAGCAGTACTTC. This sequence encodes CASSYSSGRSFEQYF. The full variable domain, with the rest looked up from reference TRBV9 and TRBJ2-7, is DSGVTQTPKHLITATGQRVTLRCSPRSGDLSVYWYQQSLDQGLQFLIQYYNGEERAKGNILERFSAQQFPDLHSELNLSSLELGDSALYFCASSYSSGRSFEQYFGPGTRLTVT.

The CDR3 DNA sequence: TGCAGCGTCCAGGGTGTCTATGGCTACACCTTC. This codes for CSVQGVYGYTF. This chain connects TRBV29-1 to TRBJ1-2; tentative D call: TRBD1 (5 bases). V lost 6 bases, J lost 4 bases, and 9 bases lay in between. CDR1 is SQVTM, CDR2 ANQGSEA, per germline. This CDR3 spans 11 amino acids.

The chain employs TRBV7-6 and TRBJ1-4; D may be TRBD1 (5 bases). Germline V gene sequence: CDR1 SGHVS, CDR2 FNYEAQ. There are 15 residues in the CDR3. V was trimmed by 1 base and J by 8 bases, leaving 14 bases between them. CDR3 sequence (DNA): TGTGCCAGCAGCTTAGTTGCCAGAAAGGGGGAAAAACTGTTTTTT. Translated, it gives CASSLVARKGEKLFF.

The CDR3 spells CASSTSGQGFFEQFF. The CDR3 DNA reads TGTGCCAGCAGCACCTCGGGACAGGGCTTTTTTGAGCAGTTCTTC. The chain combines TRBV7-3 with TRBJ2-1, with 9 bases fitting TRBD1. This CDR3 spans 15 amino acids. V shed 5 bases and J 9 bases; nucleotides not matched to a gene: 11. Germline CDR1 reads SGHTA; CDR2 reads FQGTGA.

Here the CDR3 DNA reads TGTGCCAGCAGTCATAATACAGGGTTTCTCACCTACGAGCAGTACTTC. Its translation: CASSHNTGFLTYEQYF. The chain employs TRBV28 and TRBJ2-7, with D perhaps TRBD1 (6 bases). The germline gives CDR1 MDHEN, CDR2 SYDVKM. This CDR3 spans 16 amino acids. V was cut by 5 bases and J by 2 bases, with 19 bases left in between.

This clone appeared a few times. V is TRBV11-2 and J is TRBJ1-2; D is perhaps TRBD1 (5 bases). Germline V gives CDR1 SGHAT, CDR2 FQNNGV. Trimming took off 7 bases at V and 2 bases at J, with 20 bases between the two ends. The CDR3 is made up of 16 amino acids. The DNA of the CDR3 is TGTGCCAGCACCAGAGCCCGGGGGGACGGCAACTATGGCTACACCTTC. Protein product: CASTRARGDGNYGYTF.

The chain joins TRBV6-5 to TRBJ1-2, with no clear D. The CDR3 is made up of 12 amino acids. Trimming cost V 5 bases and J 8 bases, with 12 bases left between them. Looked up from germline, CDR1 is MNHEY and CDR2 is SVGAGI. The chain's CDR3 is CASSEFGGGYTF. In DNA, the CDR3 is TGTGCCAGCAGTGAATTTGGAGGGGGCTACACCTTC.

CDR3 loop: CASSEPAVHTIYF. The CDR3 DNA follows: TGTGCCAGCAGTGAACCAGCGGTCCACACCATATATTTT. The chain couples TRBV6-1 to TRBJ1-3; D is ambiguous. This CDR3 region has 13 residues. Germline lookup yields CDR1 MNHNS and CDR2 SASEGT. V lost 2 bases and J 8 bases, leaving 10 bases between the germline ends.